Shown below are 5 T cell receptor beta chains from a single sample sequenced in a study of tumor-infiltrating lymphocytes in oesophageal squamous cell carcinoma. TCRdb passed the PCR reads through MiXCR, listing each CDR3 protein once. Found here are about 19,000 distinct CDR3 sequences, almost 40% of them singletons; the top ten hold roughly 7%. The sample comprised blood. These receptors were obtained from a male donor with esophageal squamous cell carcinoma.

This clonotype came up once. This chain connects TRBV28 to TRBJ2-3; 10 bases fit TRBD2. The J call may be faulty, since TRBJ2-7 better matches the DNA end. This CDR3 is 14 amino acids long. Germline assignment: CDR1 MDHEN and CDR2 SYDVKM. For the CDR3, the DNA is TGTGCCAGCAGTTCCCTCGCTAGCGGGAGCGAGCAGTACTTC. Translated, it gives CASSSLASGSEQYF.

This clonotype was found many times. J is TRBJ1-3 and V is TRBV10-3, with 9 positions matching TRBD1. The trim removed 3 bases at V and 4 bases at J, leaving 10 bases unmatched. Germline V CDR1 and CDR2: ENHRY, SYGVKD. The CDR3 covers 17 residues. This chain's CDR3 is CAISDRTGERSGNTIYF. CDR3 DNA sequence: TGTGCCATCAGTGATCGGACAGGGGAACGATCCGGAAACACCATATATTTT.

As to this clonotype: A single base separates this from a much larger clone, so it may be a read error. The chain is built from TRBV5-6 and TRBJ2-7; D not resolved. The DNA end favors TRBJ2-1, so the J call may be wrong. The CDR3 runs to 12 residues. The V gene's germline CDR1 is SGHDT and CDR2 YYEEEE. CDR3 region: CASSSDPYEQFF. CDR3 coding DNA: TGTGCCAGCAGCTCTGACCCCTACGAGCAGTTCTTC.

Remarks on this clonotype: It is likely a read error, because the conserved phenylalanine at the end of the CDR3 is missing. The DNA is left out, because the CDR3 cannot be placed on it with certainty; the CDR3 is given as TCRdb lists it. The chain employs TRBV19 and TRBJ2-7; the table's TRBD1 call for D was not verified on the DNA. Germline-derived CDR1 and CDR2 are LNHDA and SQIVND (reference sequence). The CDR3 totals 16 residues, both ends included. CDR3 protein: CASTPTGGAYGYTFGS.

Concerning this clonotype itself: This CDR3 fails to terminate in the conserved phenylalanine or tryptophan, so it likely reflects a read error. No DNA is shown, since the ends of the CDR3 on it are uncertain; the CDR3 is the one TCRdb lists. V and J are TRBV10-2 and TRBJ2-3; TRBD1 was called by the table and not checked on the DNA. The germline V gene encodes CDR1 WSHSY and CDR2 SAAADI. A total of 14 residues make up the CDR3, ends included. The CDR3: CASSEIGGVETQYL.